The next 22 T cell receptor beta chains were all read from a single sample in a study of blood T cell repertoires in COVID-19. Profiled with immunoSEQ multiplex PCR; TCRdb holds only in-frame clones, not every one. The sample contains about 330,000 clones, roughly 86% of which appear only once. Material: peripheral blood. The receptors here all came from a woman aged 45-60 years with acute or convalescent COVID-19.

The rearrangement joins TRBV27 to TRBJ1-6, with no clear D. The CDR3 has 14 amino acids. Germline V gene lookup returns CDR1 MNHEY and CDR2 SMNVEV (reference sequence). With 4 bases removed from V and 5 bases from J, the gap between germline ends came to 9 bases. CDR3 in amino acids: CASSYRSNNSPLHF. The CDR3 coding sequence is TGTGCCAGCAGTTATAGGAGCAATAATTCACCCCTCCACTTT.

The sample holds a few counts of this clone. The sample contains more than one DNA sequence encoding this CDR3. The V and J genes are TRBV15 and TRBJ1-6; D is perhaps TRBD1 (5 bases). There are 14 residues in the CDR3. Looked up from germline, CDR1 is LNHNV and CDR2 is YYDKDF (reference sequence). Trimming shortened V by 0 bases and J by 5 bases, and 5 bases separated the two germline ends. The CDR3 DNA is TGTGCCACCAGCAGAGACAGGGATAATTCACCCCTCCACTTT. Residues: CATSRDRDNSPLHF.

The chain is built from TRBV20-1 and TRBJ2-7, with 8 bases lining up with TRBD1. V lost 3 bases, J lost 7 bases, and 2 bases stayed unmatched. This CDR3 has 11 amino acids. Germline V gives CDR1 DFQATT, CDR2 SNEGSKA (reference sequence). For the CDR3, the DNA is TGCAGTGCTAGGGACAGGGAGGAGCAGTACTTC. Translated: CSARDREEQYF.

V gene TRBV18 combines with J gene TRBJ1-6; D unclear. Germline CDR1 and CDR2: KGHSH and LQKENI. The CDR3 runs to 17 residues. The V end was cut by 6 bases, the J end by 2 bases, with 17 bases between. The CDR3 spells CASSHRLRAAYNSPLHF. DNA of the CDR3: TGTGCCAGCTCGCACCGGTTACGTGCCGCCTATAATTCACCCCTCCACTTT.

The J gene is TRBJ1-2, the V gene TRBV30, with 7 positions matching TRBD1. The junction had 5 bases not matched to a gene; V was cut back by 3 bases and J by 7 bases. CDR1 is GTSNPN, CDR2 SVGIG, per germline (reference sequence). CDR3 size: 12 residues. CDR3 nucleotide sequence: TGTGCCTGGAGCCTTACAGGGGCTGGCTACACCTTC. It specifies CAWSLTGAGYTF.

This sequence joins TRBV18 and TRBJ2-1; tentative D call: TRBD1 (6 bases). The CDR3 is 14 amino acids. V lost 6 bases and J 4 bases, leaving 13 bases between the germline ends. Germline CDR1 KGHSH, CDR2 LQKENI. As DNA, the CDR3 is TGTGCCAGCTCGCGGCGTGGACAGTACAATGAGCAGTTCTTC. Its protein product is CASSRRGQYNEQFF.

Worth noting for this clone: Germline is not matched at one junction end, which may reflect a read error. V is TRBV28 and J is TRBJ2-7, with 8 nucleotides matching TRBD2. CDR3 length: 11 residues. Germline assignment: CDR1 MDHEN and CDR2 SYDVKM. Written as DNA, the CDR3 is TGTGCCAGCAGGTCCCCTAGCGGGTCCGACTTC. It yields the protein CASRSPSGSDF.

The J gene is TRBJ1-2, the V gene TRBV29-1, with TRBD1 matching over 8 bases. J was trimmed by 6 bases and V by 5 bases; bases with no gene match: 17. Germline values: CDR1 SQVTM, CDR2 ANQGSEA. CDR3 size: 16 residues. DNA for the CDR3: TGCAGCGTTCGCCGTGGGCTGACAGGGGACCTCGATGGCTACACCTTC. Its protein product is CSVRRGLTGDLDGYTF.

The chain carries TRBV4-1 and TRBJ1-4; 9 positions agree with TRBD1. CDR1 and CDR2 (germline): MGHRA, YSYEKL. This CDR3 region has 15 residues. V trimming: 6 bases; J trimming: 7 bases; junction bases outside the gene matches: 9. CDR3 amino acids: CASSPPGTGFEKLFF. Here the CDR3 DNA reads TGCGCCAGCAGTCCCCCCGGGACAGGGTTTGAAAAACTGTTTTTT.

This clone was found a few times. The gene calls are TRBV3-1 (or the pseudogene TRBV3-2) and TRBJ2-7; 10 nucleotides agree with TRBD1. Trimming at V came to 5 bases and at J to 2 bases, leaving 0 bases not matched to a gene. CDR1 is LGHDT and CDR2 is YNNKEL in the germline V gene (reference sequence). The CDR3 loop spans 13 amino acids. CDR3 sequence reads: CASSGTGAYEQYF. The CDR3 DNA follows: TGTGCCAGCAGCGGGACAGGGGCCTACGAGCAGTACTTC.

The chain combines TRBV18 with TRBJ2-5; possible D gene TRBD2, 5 bases. CDR1 is KGHSH and CDR2 is LQKENI in the germline V gene. V was shortened by 4 bases and J by 2 bases, with 14 bases between the two germline ends. The CDR3 consists of 15 residues. The CDR3 DNA sequence: TGTGCCAGCTCACTGCGGACTGGTGATCAAGAGACCCAGTACTTC. It specifies CASSLRTGDQETQYF.

This clone has a handful of counts. The chain combines TRBV5-4 with TRBJ1-1; D not resolved. The germline V and J ends were trimmed by 4 bases and 1 base, with 5 bases remaining between them. CDR3 length equals 12 residues. Per the germline V gene, CDR1 is SGHNT and CDR2 is YYREEE (reference sequence). CDR3 sequence (DNA): TGTGCCAGCAGCGGCTGGAACACTGAAGCTTTCTTT. The encoded protein is CASSGWNTEAFF. Looking up the rest from reference TRBV5-4 and TRBJ1-1 gives the full variable domain: ETGVTQSPTHLIKTRGQQVTLRCSSQSGHNTVSWYQQALGQGPQFIFQYYREEENGRGNFPPRFSGLQFPNYSSELNVNALELDDSALYLCASSGWNTEAFFGQGTRLTVV.

J is TRBJ1-1 and V is TRBV11-2, with a tentative D call TRBD1 (6 bases). CDR1 is SGHAT, CDR2 FQNNGV, per germline. V shed 5 bases and J shed 1 base, with 8 bases lying between them. This CDR3 contains 13 residues. The CDR3 here is CASSADRNTEAFF. CDR3 sequence (DNA): TGTGCCAGCAGCGCGGACAGGAACACTGAAGCTTTCTTT. The complete variable domain, with remaining parts taken from reference TRBV11-2 and TRBJ1-1, reads EAGVAQSPRYKIIEKRQSVAFWCNPISGHATLYWYQQILGQGPKLLIQFQNNGVVDDSQLPKDRFSAERLKGVDSTLKIQPAKLEDSAVYLCASSADRNTEAFFGQGTRLTVV.

This chain connects TRBV5-4 to TRBJ1-4; no clear D gene. The CDR3 has 16 amino acids. The ends were cut back, 4 bases at V and 8 bases at J, with 21 bases in the middle. Looked up from germline, CDR1 is SGHNT and CDR2 is YYREEE (reference sequence). In DNA, the CDR3 is TGTGCCAGCAGCACTCGGCGGGAACGAAGCCGAGAAAAACTGTTTTTT. Amino acid sequence: CASSTRRERSREKLFF. The variable domain in full, completed from reference TRBV5-4 and TRBJ1-4, reads ETGVTQSPTHLIKTRGQQVTLRCSSQSGHNTVSWYQQALGQGPQFIFQYYREEENGRGNFPPRFSGLQFPNYSSELNVNALELDDSALYLCASSTRRERSREKLFFGSGTQLSVL.

This clone was seen just once. This rearrangement joins TRBV9 to TRBJ2-3; D is uncertain. Germline CDR1 and CDR2: SGDLS and YYNGEE. The CDR3 contains 14 residues. Trimming took 4 bases from V and 8 from J, leaving 17 bases between them. The CDR3 DNA sequence: TGTGCCAGCAGCTGTCTAGAATCAAGAGGTACGCAGTATTTT. It encodes CASSCLESRGTQYF.

As regards this clone: One end of the junction varies from germline; a read error may be responsible. The chain carries TRBV7-7 and TRBJ1-4; D unresolved. The CDR3 is 13 amino acids. Germline lookup yields CDR1 SSHAT and CDR2 FNYEAQ (reference sequence). In nucleotides, the CDR3 is TGTGCTAGCAGCTTAAGCCTATTGGAAAAACTGTTTTTT. Its translation: CASSLSLLEKLFF.

V usage is TRBV10-1 and J usage is TRBJ1-6, with D perhaps TRBD1 (5 bases). CDR1 is WNHNN, CDR2 SYGVQD, per germline (reference sequence). The CDR3 runs to 16 residues. The ends were cut back, 7 bases at V and 7 bases at J, with 20 bases in the middle. The CDR3 region is CASTPRGQESNSPLHF. The CDR3 coding sequence is TGCGCCAGCACCCCTAGGGGCCAAGAATCAAATTCACCCCTCCACTTT.

In DNA, the CDR3 is TGTGCCAGCAGTCCCACTTCGGGAGTGTCTGAGCAGTTCTTC. Protein: CASSPTSGVSEQFF. The chain employs TRBV6-6 and TRBJ2-1; D is possibly TRBD2 (6 bases). From germline, CDR1 is MNHNY and CDR2 SVGAGI (reference sequence). Trimming took 5 bases from V and 9 from J, leaving 17 bases between them. The CDR3 is 14 amino acids.

This chain's CDR3 is CASSLALRTGGPYEQYF. As DNA, the CDR3 is TGTGCCAGCAGCTTAGCCCTCAGGACAGGGGGTCCCTACGAGCAGTACTTC. This sequence joins TRBV7-2 and TRBJ2-7, with 10 bases matching TRBD1. The CDR3 contains 17 residues. After removal of 0 bases from V and 2 bases from J, the junction contained 7 bases not matched to a gene. The germline CDR1 and CDR2 sequences are SGHTA and FQGNSA.

The chain combines TRBV5-4 with TRBJ1-2; tentatively, D is TRBD1 (6 bases). This CDR3 is built from 14 residues. V was cut by 2 bases and J by 3 bases, with 11 bases left in between. Germline V gene lookup returns CDR1 SGHNT and CDR2 YYREEE (reference sequence). The CDR3 here is CASSLSRGDYGYTF. As DNA, the CDR3 is TGTGCCAGCAGCTTATCCAGGGGAGACTATGGCTACACCTTC. Variable domain in full (rest from reference TRBV5-4 and TRBJ1-2): ETGVTQSPTHLIKTRGQQVTLRCSSQSGHNTVSWYQQALGQGPQFIFQYYREEENGRGNFPPRFSGLQFPNYSSELNVNALELDDSALYLCASSLSRGDYGYTFGSGTRLTVV.

This rearrangement joins TRBV3-1 (or the pseudogene TRBV3-2) to TRBJ1-1; 7 positions match TRBD1. CDR3 length: 14 residues. V shed 3 bases, J shed 2 bases, and the junction held 3 bases outside the gene matches. CDR1 and CDR2 from the germline V gene are LGHDT and YNNKEL (reference sequence). The CDR3 here is CASSQQGVNTEAFF. CDR3 coding DNA: TGTGCCAGCAGCCAGCAGGGGGTTAACACTGAAGCTTTCTTT.

The chain has TRBV4-3 and TRBJ2-2, with 10 nucleotides matching TRBD2. The V gene end was trimmed by 1 base and the J gene end by 5 bases; junction bases not matched to a gene: 7. The CDR3 extends over 17 amino acids. CDR1 is LGHNA and CDR2 is YSLEER in the germline V gene. The CDR3 loop reads CASSQVPSGSNTGELFF. In DNA form, the CDR3 reads TGCGCCAGCAGCCAAGTCCCTAGCGGGAGCAATACCGGGGAGCTGTTTTTT.